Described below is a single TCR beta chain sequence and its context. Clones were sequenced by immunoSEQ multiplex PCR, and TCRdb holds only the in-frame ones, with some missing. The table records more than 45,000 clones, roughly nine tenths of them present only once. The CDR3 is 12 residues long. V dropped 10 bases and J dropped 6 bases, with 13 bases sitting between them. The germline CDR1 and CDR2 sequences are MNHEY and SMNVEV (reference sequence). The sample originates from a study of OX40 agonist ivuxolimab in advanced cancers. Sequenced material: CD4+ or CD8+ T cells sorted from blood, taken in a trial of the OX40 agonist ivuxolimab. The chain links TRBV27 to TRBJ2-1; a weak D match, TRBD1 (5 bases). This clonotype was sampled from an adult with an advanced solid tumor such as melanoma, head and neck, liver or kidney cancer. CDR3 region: CAILGQFNEQFF. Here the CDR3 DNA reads TGTGCCATCTTGGGGCAGTTCAATGAGCAGTTCTTC.